One and the same sample provided the 17 T cell receptor beta chains below, sequenced in a study of blood T cell repertoires in COVID-19. The protocol was immunoSEQ multiplex PCR, while the TCRdb copy is restricted to in-frame clones and leaves out a portion. This repertoire shows roughly 240,000 clones, around 83% found once; its top ten account for about 4%. Input material: peripheral blood. The receptors here all came from a man aged 18 to 35 with active or convalescent COVID-19.

This sequence joins TRBV20-1 and TRBJ1-2; D not resolved. CDR1 is DFQATT and CDR2 is SNEGSKA in the germline V gene (reference sequence). V lost 3 bases and J lost 4, with 12 bases in between. The length of the CDR3 is 13 residues. As DNA, the CDR3 is TGCAGTGCTAGTATGGCCGGGAGCTATGGCTACACCTTC. It specifies CSASMAGSYGYTF.

This clone was detected only once. The chain carries TRBV3-1 (or the pseudogene TRBV3-2) and TRBJ2-3, with D maybe TRBD1 (5 bases). Germline-derived CDR1 and CDR2 are LGHDT and YNNKEL (reference sequence). Trimming shortened V by 5 bases and J by 5 bases, and 11 bases separated the two germline ends. The CDR3 extends over 13 amino acids. The CDR3 loop is CASSGQGIDTQYF. The CDR3 DNA reads TGTGCCAGCAGCGGGCAGGGCATAGATACGCAGTATTTT.

The chain employs TRBV7-8 and TRBJ2-4; 7 bases agree with TRBD1. Germline trimming cut 5 bases from V and 8 bases from J; bases unmatched to any gene: 9. Per the germline V gene, CDR1 is SGHVS and CDR2 is FQNEAQ. The CDR3 spans 14 residues. The CDR3 protein is CASSEDTGVDIQYF. The CDR3 nucleotides read TGTGCCAGCAGCGAAGATACAGGGGTGGACATTCAGTACTTC.

This sequence joins TRBV7-9 and TRBJ2-5; a possible D gene is TRBD2 (6 bases). Trimming removed 3 bases from V and 7 bases from J, with 18 bases in between. Germline V gene lookup returns CDR1 SEHNR and CDR2 FQNEAQ (reference sequence). The CDR3 has 15 residues. The DNA for the CDR3 is TGTGCCAGCAGCTTCGCGGGGCCCTTAGAAGGGACCCAGTACTTC. It encodes CASSFAGPLEGTQYF.

The gene calls are TRBV4-3 and TRBJ2-7; 11 nucleotides line up with TRBD2. The V segment lost 3 bases and the J segment 0 bases; nucleotides outside the gene matches: 1. CDR3 size: 15 residues. Germline-derived CDR1 and CDR2 are LGHNA and YSLEER. CDR3 in DNA: TGCGCCAGCAGCCATCTAGCGGGAGGCTCCTACGAGCAGTACTTC. As protein: CASSHLAGGSYEQYF.

V is TRBV30 and J is TRBJ2-7, with 8 bases identical to TRBD2. J gave up 7 bases and V 4 bases, and 15 bases lay outside the gene matches. Germline CDR1 is GTSNPN and CDR2 is SVGIG (reference sequence). The CDR3 spans 15 residues. CDR3 in amino acids: CAWITPSGGPREQYF. For the CDR3, the DNA is TGTGCCTGGATTACTCCCTCGGGGGGGCCTAGGGAGCAGTACTTC.

The chain recombines TRBV6-5 with TRBJ2-5, with TRBD1 as a possible D gene (5 bases). The ends were cut back, 8 bases at V and 2 bases at J, with 15 bases in the middle. The CDR3 has 14 residues. Germline V lookup: CDR1 MNHEY, CDR2 SVGAGI. The CDR3 sequence: CASSKERGQETQYF. The CDR3 DNA sequence: TGTGCCAGCTCAAAAGAAAGGGGACAAGAGACCCAGTACTTC.

This clone appeared a single time. The chain links TRBV3-1 (or the pseudogene TRBV3-2) to TRBJ2-3; 7 bases are a match to TRBD1. The V segment lost 0 bases and the J segment 6 bases; nucleotides outside the gene matches: 3. The CDR3 extends over 14 amino acids. Germline-derived CDR1 and CDR2 are LGHDT and YNNKEL (reference sequence). The CDR3 DNA reads as TGTGCCAGCAGCCAAGAAGGCAGGGGGGATACGCAGTATTTT. This codes for CASSQEGRGDTQYF.

This clone has only one observation. The chain combines TRBV29-1 with TRBJ2-1; no clear D. The ends were cut back, 8 bases at V and 6 bases at J, with 11 bases in the middle. CDR3 size: 11 residues. CDR1 and CDR2 from the germline V gene are SQVTM and ANQGSEA. The DNA for the CDR3 is TGCAGCCCCGCCTCGGGCAATGAGCAGTTCTTC. This gives the protein CSPASGNEQFF.

This chain joins TRBV11-2 and TRBJ2-6; a possible D gene is TRBD2 (6 bases). V was clipped by 2 bases and J by 1 base, with 12 bases between them. Germline V CDR1 and CDR2: SGHAT, FQNNGV. This CDR3 contains 17 residues. CDR3 region: CASSLSGPESGANVLTF. Written as DNA, the CDR3 is TGTGCCAGCAGCTTAAGCGGGCCCGAATCTGGGGCCAACGTCCTGACTTTC.

The chain couples TRBV18 to TRBJ1-2; D might be TRBD1 (5 bases). The germline V gene encodes CDR1 KGHSH and CDR2 LQKENI. The CDR3 totals 14 residues. The germline V and J ends were trimmed by 1 base and 6 bases, with 12 bases remaining between them. The CDR3 protein is CASSPQSGADGYTF. In nucleotides, the CDR3 is TGTGCCAGCTCACCACAGAGCGGGGCGGATGGCTACACCTTC.

The chain has TRBV12-3 or TRBV12-4 and TRBJ1-1, with unresolved D. Trimming shortened V by 4 bases and J by 5 bases, and 5 bases separated the two germline ends. This CDR3 is built from 11 residues. CDR3 sequence reads: CASSYGTEAFF. DNA of the CDR3: TGTGCCAGCAGTTACGGGACTGAAGCTTTCTTT.

The rearrangement links TRBV19 to TRBJ1-1; no clear D gene. V was shortened by 1 base and J by 11 bases, with 17 bases between the two germline ends. The CDR3 extends over 14 amino acids. Germline V gene sequence: CDR1 LNHDA, CDR2 SQIVND (reference sequence). CDR3 sequence (DNA): TGTGCCAGTAGTATAGCTCCGCCACCAGTGCGGGCTTTCTTT. This sequence encodes CASSIAPPPVRAFF.

The rearrangement joins TRBV27 to TRBJ1-1, with unresolved D. Germline-derived CDR1 and CDR2 are MNHEY and SMNVEV (reference sequence). This CDR3 is built from 13 residues. Trimming pared 3 bases from V and 0 bases from J, leaving 5 bases between. CDR3 sequence reads: CASSFSLNTEAFF. DNA for the CDR3: TGTGCCAGCAGTTTTAGCCTGAACACTGAAGCTTTCTTT.

This clone was counted between two and nine times. The sample carries other DNA sequences with the same CDR3. The chain couples TRBV7-9 to TRBJ2-5; 8 bases map to TRBD2. CDR3 length: 14 residues. Germline V gene lookup returns CDR1 SEHNR and CDR2 FQNEAQ (reference sequence). With 0 bases clipped from V and 5 bases from J, the junction kept 2 bases outside the gene matches. DNA for the CDR3: TGTGCCAGCAGCTTAGCGCGCGGGGGGGAGACCCAGTACTTC. Translated, it gives CASSLARGGETQYF. Full variable domain (outside the CDR3, taken from reference TRBV7-9 and TRBJ2-5): DTGVSQNPRHKITKRGQNVTFRCDPISEHNRLYWYRQTLGQGPEFLTYFQNEAQLEKSRLLSDRFSAERPKGSFSTLEIQRTEQGDSAMYLCASSLARGGETQYFGPGTRLLVL.

This chain uses TRBV30 with TRBJ1-5, with 7 nucleotides matching TRBD1. Germline trimming cut 2 bases from V and 7 bases from J; bases unmatched to any gene: 8. Germline CDR1 is GTSNPN and CDR2 is SVGIG (reference sequence). The CDR3 contains 14 residues. The CDR3 reads CAWSRQGGLQPQHF. CDR3 bases: TGTGCCTGGAGTCGACAGGGCGGTCTGCAGCCCCAGCATTTT.

The CDR3 loop is CASSRPGQRVYNSPLHF. CDR3 in DNA: TGTGCCAGCAGTCGGCCCGGACAGCGAGTCTATAATTCACCCCTCCACTTT. The chain uses TRBV28 and TRBJ1-6; D is perhaps TRBD1 (6 bases). V lost 5 bases to trimming and J lost 3 bases, with 17 bases between them. In germline, CDR1 is MDHEN, CDR2 SYDVKM. CDR3 length equals 17 residues.